These 10 T cell receptor beta chains share one sample of origin, sequenced in a study of Ad26.COV2.S vaccination and SARS-CoV-2 variants. Treatment: about 20 received Ad26.COV2.S at low or high dose, single or two shots; several received placebo; per-sample allocation not given. Day 63 after the first vaccine or placebo injection was the time point for sampling. TCRdb's table, derived via immunoSEQ multiplex PCR, lists solely in-frame clones and lacks some. The sample yields fewer than 600,000 clones, around 89% seen once. The sample consisted of peripheral blood, taken in a trial of Ad26.COV2.S vaccine versus placebo. The receptor source for this set is a person aged 18 to 65 who received the Ad26.COV2.S COVID-19 vaccine or a placebo.

V and J are TRBV5-5 and TRBJ2-2; TRBD1 matches at 7 bases. Germline CDR1 SGHKS, CDR2 YYEKEE (reference sequence). The CDR3 runs to 15 residues. V lost 4 bases to trimming and J lost 6 bases; unmatched junction nucleotides: 9. The CDR3 region is CASSKLTGTPGELFF. CDR3 sequence (DNA): TGTGCCAGCAGCAAACTGACAGGGACCCCCGGGGAGCTGTTTTTT.

The chain uses TRBV30 and TRBJ1-2, with TRBD1 matching 7 bases. The germline gives CDR1 GTSNPN, CDR2 SVGIG (reference sequence). With 4 bases clipped from V and 2 bases from J, the junction kept 13 bases outside the gene matches. The CDR3 totals 16 residues. The CDR3 region has the DNA TGTGCCTGGAACCAAGCCGGGACAGCAATAAACTATGGCTACACCTTC. This codes for CAWNQAGTAINYGYTF.

J is TRBJ2-3 and V is TRBV20-1; TRBD2 agrees at 8 bases. The CDR3 is 14 residues long. Germline-derived CDR1 and CDR2 are DFQATT and SNEGSKA (reference sequence). The junction had 6 bases not matched to a gene; V was cut back by 3 bases and J by 4 bases. The CDR3 nucleotides are TGCAGTGCTAGTTCCGGGGGGGGGTCAGATACGCAGTATTTT. It encodes CSASSGGGSDTQYF.

The chain recombines TRBV19 with TRBJ1-5, with D possibly matching TRBD1 (5 bases). Trimming stripped 1 base from V and 0 bases from J, with 13 bases between. The CDR3 loop spans 17 amino acids. Germline CDR1 is LNHDA and CDR2 is SQIVND (reference sequence). The CDR3 nucleotides are TGTGCCAGTAGTATAGCCGGGGCCATTCATAGCAATCAGCCCCAGCATTTT. Translated: CASSIAGAIHSNQPQHF.

The chain carries TRBV7-3 and TRBJ1-1; the match to TRBD1 covers 10 bases. Germline lookup yields CDR1 SGHTA and CDR2 FQGTGA. The CDR3 contains 13 residues. V was pared by 5 bases and J by 8 bases, with 5 bases of the junction left unmatched. CDR3 in DNA: TGTGCCAGCAGCACACGACAGGGGGCCGAAGCTTTCTTT. It yields the protein CASSTRQGAEAFF.

The chain combines TRBV9 with TRBJ1-4; possible D gene TRBD1, 6 bases. Deletions cut 0 bases from V and 4 bases from J, with 13 bases between. Germline V gives CDR1 SGDLS, CDR2 YYNGEE. The CDR3 runs to 16 residues. The CDR3 DNA reads TGTGCCAGCAGCGTAGGCGCCAGGGGTGTTAATGAAAAACTGTTTTTT. Protein: CASSVGARGVNEKLFF.

V usage is TRBV29-1 and J usage is TRBJ2-5, with 7 bases aligning to TRBD1. Losses at the gene ends were 4 bases for V and 1 base for J; bases not matched to a gene: 3. The CDR3 covers 13 residues. The germline CDR1 and CDR2 sequences are SQVTM and ANQGSEA. Here the CDR3 reads CSVGGQFQETQYF. The DNA of the CDR3 is TGCAGCGTTGGGGGACAGTTCCAAGAGACCCAGTACTTC.

The V call is TRBV18, the J call TRBJ2-6; D gene uncertain. The CDR3 contains 13 residues. From germline, CDR1 is KGHSH and CDR2 LQKENI. The germline V and J ends were trimmed by 6 bases and 4 bases, with 7 bases remaining between them. In DNA form, the CDR3 reads TGTGCCAGCTCGTCAATCGGGGCCAACGTCCTGACTTTC. Its translation is CASSSIGANVLTF. Full variable domain (rest looked up from reference TRBV18 and TRBJ2-6): NAGVMQNPRHLVRRRGQEARLRCSPMKGHSHVYWYRQLPEEGLKFMVYLQKENIIDESGMPKERFSAEFPKEGPSILRIQQVVRGDSAAYFCASSSIGANVLTFGAGSRLTVL.

This clone showed up just a few times. The chain has TRBV19 and TRBJ1-1; TRBD1 might be the D (5 bases). V was shortened by 1 base and J by 0 bases, with 9 bases between the two germline ends. From germline, CDR1 is LNHDA and CDR2 SQIVND (reference sequence). The CDR3 is 15 amino acids. CDR3 nucleotide sequence: TGTGCCAGTAGTATAGGGGGCCAGTTGAACACTGAAGCTTTCTTT. Protein product: CASSIGGQLNTEAFF. Together with reference TRBV19 and TRBJ1-1, the CDR3 gives the full variable domain: DGGITQSPKYLFRKEGQNVTLSCEQNLNHDAMYWYRQDPGQGLRLIYYSQIVNDFQKGDIAEGYSVSREKKESFPLTVTSAQKNPTAFYLCASSIGGQLNTEAFFGQGTRLTVV.

The rearrangement links TRBV6-5 to TRBJ1-2; D remains ambiguous. Germline assignment: CDR1 MNHEY and CDR2 SVGAGI. The V and J ends lost 6 bases and 5 bases respectively, with 10 bases between them. This CDR3 is built from 12 residues. CDR3: CASSPGPYGYTF. DNA of the CDR3: TGTGCCAGCAGCCCAGGACCTTATGGCTACACCTTC.